A single sample is the source of the 18 T cell receptor beta chains below, sequenced in a study of Ad26.COV2.S vaccination and SARS-CoV-2 variants. Here immunoSEQ multiplex PCR was the method, and the copy in TCRdb shows in-frame clones only, minus some. The repertoire holds fewer than 800,000 clones, with around 92% as singletons. The treatment denotes: approximately 18 received Ad26.COV2.S at low or high dose, single or two shots; a few received placebo; per-sample allocation not given. Repertoires come from day 63 after the first vaccine or placebo injection. The material was peripheral blood, obtained in a trial of Ad26.COV2.S vaccine versus placebo. The source of these receptors is a person aged 18-60 years who received the Ad26.COV2.S COVID-19 vaccine or a placebo.

The J gene is TRBJ2-1, the V gene TRBV30; 7 bases are a match to TRBD2. Trimming took 4 bases from V and 5 from J; bases not matched to a gene: 5. CDR1 GTSNPN and CDR2 SVGIG come from the germline V gene (reference sequence). There are 13 residues in the CDR3. DNA of the CDR3: TGTGCCTGGATGGGAGGGAGGGACAATGAGCAGTTCTTC. It codes for CAWMGGRDNEQFF.

The V and J genes are TRBV15 and TRBJ1-1; no reliable D call. The V gene lost 4 bases and the J gene lost 5 bases, with 11 bases spanning the gap. CDR3 length: 13 amino acids. CDR1 and CDR2 from the germline V gene are LNHNV and YYDKDF (reference sequence). CDR3 in DNA: TGTGCCACCAGCATTAAGGTGGGGACTGAAGCTTTCTTT. It translates to CATSIKVGTEAFF.

The chain carries TRBV29-1 and TRBJ2-1, with 7 bases lining up with TRBD1. Germline V CDR1 and CDR2: SQVTM, ANQGSEA. V lost 7 bases, J lost 5 bases, and 5 bases stayed unmatched. This CDR3 region has 12 residues. Here the CDR3 reads CSEKTGNNEQFF. The CDR3 coding sequence is TGCAGCGAAAAGACAGGGAACAATGAGCAGTTCTTC.

The chain is built from TRBV11-2 and TRBJ2-1; perhaps TRBD2 as D (6 bases). Between the trimmed V and J ends, which lost 1 base and 4 bases, there was a span of 17 bases. This CDR3 region has 17 residues. Germline V gene sequence: CDR1 SGHAT, CDR2 FQNNGV. The DNA for the CDR3 is TGTGCCAGCAGCTTAGTGGGGAGGACTAATCCGTACAATGAGCAGTTCTTC. This encodes CASSLVGRTNPYNEQFF.

With respect to this clone: Other DNA sequences within the sample encode an identical CDR3. The V gene is TRBV24-1, the J gene TRBJ2-2; TRBD1 agrees at 8 bases. V gave up 4 bases and J gave up 1 base; unmatched junction bases: 4. The length of the CDR3 is 16 residues. Germline CDR1 is KGHDR and CDR2 is SFDVKD. DNA of the CDR3: TGTGCCACCAGTGACCCTGGACAGGGGAACACCGGGGAGCTGTTTTTT. It specifies CATSDPGQGNTGELFF.

The J gene is TRBJ2-7, the V gene TRBV20-1; 10 nucleotides match TRBD2. The V segment lost 3 bases and the J segment 3 bases; nucleotides outside the gene matches: 8. The V gene's germline CDR1 is DFQATT and CDR2 SNEGSKA (reference sequence). The CDR3 loop spans 15 amino acids. CDR3 protein: CSASPLAGAHYEQYF. CDR3 DNA: TGCAGTGCTAGTCCGCTAGCGGGAGCACACTACGAGCAGTACTTC.

This clone has just one count. This chain uses TRBV7-2 with TRBJ2-1, with 8 bases matching TRBD2. Trimming removed 1 base from V and 3 bases from J; junction bases left unmatched: 2. This CDR3 comprises 15 residues. Germline CDR1 reads SGHTA; CDR2 reads FQGNSA. The CDR3 sequence: CASSLGSGNYNEQFF. In nucleotides, the CDR3 is TGTGCCAGCAGCTTAGGTAGCGGGAACTACAATGAGCAGTTCTTC.

For the CDR3, the DNA is TGTGCCAGCACCAGGGGAAGTGGGGCCAACGTCCTGACTTTC. As protein: CASTRGSGANVLTF. The chain joins TRBV7-8 to TRBJ2-6; D perhaps matches TRBD1 (6 bases). Germline V gene sequence: CDR1 SGHVS, CDR2 FQNEAQ. The V gene lost 7 bases and the J gene lost 3 bases, with 10 bases spanning the gap. The CDR3 runs to 14 residues.

The genes are TRBV18 and TRBJ1-6, with D possibly TRBD1 on 5 matching bases. The CDR3 length is 16 residues. The V gene's germline CDR1 is KGHSH and CDR2 LQKENI. Trimming left V 3 bases short and J 5 bases short, with 14 bases between. The CDR3 region has the DNA TGTGCCAGCTCACCTACAGGCCCGGGGAATAATTCACCCCTCCACTTT. Translation: CASSPTGPGNNSPLHF. Variable domain in full (rest from reference TRBV18 and TRBJ1-6): NAGVMQNPRHLVRRRGQEARLRCSPMKGHSHVYWYRQLPEEGLKFMVYLQKENIIDESGMPKERFSAEFPKEGPSILRIQQVVRGDSAAYFCASSPTGPGNNSPLHFGNGTRLTVT.

This chain joins TRBV19 and TRBJ1-5; D not resolved. Germline V gene sequence: CDR1 LNHDA, CDR2 SQIVND (reference sequence). V lost 5 bases to trimming and J lost 3 bases, with 11 bases between them. The CDR3 runs 14 residues. The CDR3 protein is CASSVVGHNQPQHF. The DNA for the CDR3 is TGTGCCAGTAGTGTCGTTGGGCACAATCAGCCCCAGCATTTT. The entire variable domain, with the rest obtained from reference TRBV19 and TRBJ1-5, is as follows: DGGITQSPKYLFRKEGQNVTLSCEQNLNHDAMYWYRQDPGQGLRLIYYSQIVNDFQKGDIAEGYSVSREKKESFPLTVTSAQKNPTAFYLCASSVVGHNQPQHFGDGTRLSIL.

The chain couples TRBV5-6 to TRBJ2-2; D unresolved. Trimming shortened V by 2 bases and J by 6 bases, and 8 bases separated the two germline ends. The CDR3 length is 13 residues. Germline loops: CDR1 SGHDT, CDR2 YYEEEE. CDR3 DNA: TGTGCCAGCAGCTTCGGCAGCGCCGGGGAGCTGTTTTTT. It yields the protein CASSFGSAGELFF.

This sequence joins TRBV4-3 and TRBJ1-4, with D perhaps matching TRBD1 (5 bases). Germline V gene sequence: CDR1 LGHNA, CDR2 YSLEER. Trimming pared 0 bases from V and 4 bases from J, leaving 9 bases between. The CDR3 runs 15 residues. The CDR3 protein is CASSQDARDNEKLFF. Written as DNA, the CDR3 is TGCGCCAGCAGCCAAGATGCCAGGGATAATGAAAAACTGTTTTTT.

The J gene is TRBJ1-5, the V gene TRBV7-9, with a possible D match to TRBD1 (6 bases). The CDR3 is 16 amino acids. CDR1 SEHNR and CDR2 FQNEAQ come from the germline V gene (reference sequence). Deletions cut 5 bases from V and 2 bases from J, with 16 bases between. The CDR3 DNA follows: TGTGCCAGCAGCCCCGGAGGGGGATTGGGCAATCAGCCCCAGCATTTT. Encoded protein: CASSPGGGLGNQPQHF.

The rearrangement uses TRBV4-2 and TRBJ2-1; the D is unclear. V was cut by 0 bases and J by 4 bases, with 10 bases left in between. This CDR3 region has 15 residues. CDR1 and CDR2 (germline): LGHNA, YNFKEQ. The CDR3 DNA reads TGTGCCAGCAGCCAAGAAAGTCGAGCGTACAATGAGCAGTTCTTC. It specifies CASSQESRAYNEQFF.

The chain joins TRBV7-2 to TRBJ2-1; a possible D gene is TRBD2 (6 bases). The CDR3 loop spans 15 amino acids. V was shortened by 5 bases and J by 0 bases, with 11 bases between the two germline ends. The V gene's germline CDR1 is SGHTA and CDR2 FQGNSA. The DNA for the CDR3 is TGTGCCAGCAGCATCGGGGGTTTCTCCTACAATGAGCAGTTCTTC. The encoded protein is CASSIGGFSYNEQFF.

The chain employs TRBV18 and TRBJ2-7, with 7 bases matching TRBD1. Germline V lookup: CDR1 KGHSH, CDR2 LQKENI. The CDR3 is 15 residues long. V was pared by 5 bases and J by 5 bases, with 12 bases of the junction left unmatched. The CDR3 nucleotides are TGTGCCAGCTCAACGTACGTGGGACAGCGAGACGAGCAGTACTTC. As protein: CASSTYVGQRDEQYF.

Regarding this clone: Sequence at one end of the junction differs from germline and may be a read error. The chain links TRBV7-7 to TRBJ2-5; D might be TRBD2 (6 bases). The CDR3 totals 15 residues. Looked up from germline, CDR1 is SSHAT and CDR2 is FNYEAQ (reference sequence). CDR3 nucleotides: TGTGCTAGCAGCCTCGGGGGTAGCGTCCAAGAGACCCAGTACTTC. This translates into CASSLGGSVQETQYF.

With respect to this clone: Other DNA sequences in the sample encode the same CDR3. The chain uses TRBV9 and TRBJ2-6; D gene uncertain. The ends were cut back, 2 bases at V and 1 base at J, with 4 bases in the middle. Looked up from germline, CDR1 is SGDLS and CDR2 is YYNGEE. The length of the CDR3 is 14 residues. This CDR3 is CASSVGSGANVLTF. The CDR3, as DNA: TGTGCCAGCAGCGTTGGATCTGGGGCCAACGTCCTGACTTTC. The complete variable domain, with remaining parts taken from reference TRBV9 and TRBJ2-6, reads DSGVTQTPKHLITATGQRVTLRCSPRSGDLSVYWYQQSLDQGLQFLIQYYNGEERAKGNILERFSAQQFPDLHSELNLSSLELGDSALYFCASSVGSGANVLTFGAGSRLTVL.